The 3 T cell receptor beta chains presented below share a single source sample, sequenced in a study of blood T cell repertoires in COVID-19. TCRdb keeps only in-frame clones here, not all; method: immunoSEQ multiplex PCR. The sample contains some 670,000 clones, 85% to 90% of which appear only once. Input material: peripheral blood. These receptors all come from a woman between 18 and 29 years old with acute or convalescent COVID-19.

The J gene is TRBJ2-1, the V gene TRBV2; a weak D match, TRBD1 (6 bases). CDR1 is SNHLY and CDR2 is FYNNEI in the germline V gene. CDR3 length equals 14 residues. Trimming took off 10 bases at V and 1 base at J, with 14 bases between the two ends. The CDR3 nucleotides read TGTGCCACCATTTTACAGGGTTCCTACAATGAGCAGTTCTTC. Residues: CATILQGSYNEQFF.

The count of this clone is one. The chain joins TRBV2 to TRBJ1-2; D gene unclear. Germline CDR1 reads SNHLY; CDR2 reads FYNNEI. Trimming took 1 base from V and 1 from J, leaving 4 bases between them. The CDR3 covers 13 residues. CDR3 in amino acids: CASSEEHNYGYTF. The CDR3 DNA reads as TGTGCCAGCAGTGAAGAACATAACTATGGCTACACCTTC.

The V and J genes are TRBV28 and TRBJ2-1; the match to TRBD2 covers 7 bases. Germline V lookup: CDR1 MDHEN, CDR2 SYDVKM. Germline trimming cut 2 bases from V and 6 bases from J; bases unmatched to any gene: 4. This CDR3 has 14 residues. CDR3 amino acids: CASSLGGGLNEQFF. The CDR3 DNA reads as TGTGCCAGCAGTTTAGGGGGGGGTCTCAATGAGCAGTTCTTC.